The 13 T cell receptor beta chains reported below all come from one sample, sequenced in a study of cytotoxic CD8 clonotypes in ibrutinib-treated CLL. Assay: immunoSEQ multiplex PCR; the TCRdb copy retains only in-frame clones and omits some. The table lists hundreds of thousands of clones, 79% of them singletons. The specimen was PBMCs, collected after 12 months of ibrutinib treatment. These receptors were taken from a human donor with chronic lymphocytic leukemia.

This clone was seen a handful of times. CDR3 nucleotide sequence: TGCGCCAGCAGCTTGGCCCGGGTTTGGGCAGGGGACGGGGAGACCCAGTACTTC. Translated: CASSLARVWAGDGETQYF. The V call is TRBV5-1, the J call TRBJ2-5; a possible D gene is TRBD1 (6 bases). The CDR3 is 18 amino acids. Germline-derived CDR1 and CDR2 are SGHRS and YFSETQ. Trimming removed 0 bases at V and 5 bases at J, with 23 bases between.

The chain has TRBV5-1 and TRBJ1-1, with 10 bases identical to TRBD1. This CDR3 contains 15 residues. After removal of 1 base from V and 5 bases from J, the junction contained 5 bases not matched to a gene. From germline, CDR1 is SGHRS and CDR2 YFSETQ. CDR3 region: CASSLLGQGETEAFF. The CDR3 DNA is TGCGCCAGCAGCTTGCTAGGACAGGGGGAAACTGAAGCTTTCTTT.

This clone qualifies as medium-sized. The V call is TRBV5-1, the J call TRBJ2-1; 14 bases agree with TRBD2. The V segment lost 4 bases and the J segment 4 bases; nucleotides outside the gene matches: 10. CDR1 is SGHRS, CDR2 YFSETQ, per germline. This CDR3 has 18 amino acids. The CDR3 region has the DNA TGCGCCAGCAGCCAGCCGCGACTAGCGGGGGGGCATTACAATGAGCAGTTCTTC. This codes for CASSQPRLAGGHYNEQFF.

The chain recombines TRBV11-2 with TRBJ2-6; tentative D call: TRBD1 (7 bases). Germline CDR1 SGHAT, CDR2 FQNNGV. V gave up 6 bases and J gave up 9 bases, with 12 bases separating them. This CDR3 is 13 amino acids long. The CDR3: CASRQGGDNVLTF. DNA of the CDR3: TGTGCCAGCAGGCAGGGGGGAGACAACGTCCTGACTTTC.

The rearrangement links TRBV6-1 to TRBJ1-5; the D gene is possibly TRBD1 (6 bases). V shed 6 bases and J shed 0 bases, with 12 bases lying between them. The germline gives CDR1 MNHNS, CDR2 SASEGT. CDR3 length: 15 residues. CDR3: CASRDGTSSNQPQHF. CDR3 DNA: TGTGCCAGCAGGGACGGGACAAGTAGCAATCAGCCCCAGCATTTT.

This chain links TRBV2 with TRBJ2-1, with TRBD1 matching over 10 bases. V trimming: 6 bases; J trimming: 16 bases; junction bases outside the gene matches: 9. The germline gives CDR1 SNHLY, CDR2 FYNNEI. The CDR3 length is 12 residues. The CDR3 DNA is TGTGCCAGCAGCCTCCAGACAGGGGGCTTCTTCTTC. It yields the protein CASSLQTGGFFF. The entire variable domain, with the rest obtained from reference TRBV2 and TRBJ2-1, is as follows: EPEVTQTPSHQVTQMGQEVILRCVPISNHLYFYWYRQILGQKVEFLVSFYNNEISEKSEIFDDQFSVERPDGSNFTLKIRSTKLEDSAMYFCASSLQTGGFFFGPGTRLTVL.

This chain links TRBV21-1 with TRBJ2-7. TRBV21-1 is reported as a pseudogene. The CDR3 length is 12 residues. The CDR3 coding sequence is TGTGCCAGCAGCACCTTATGGGGCGAGCAGTACTTC. As protein: CASSTLWGEQYF.

The chain recombines TRBV27 with TRBJ2-7; 8 bases line up with TRBD2. The CDR3 sequence is 13 residues long. J gave up 6 bases and V 5 bases, and 6 bases lay outside the gene matches. The germline CDR1 and CDR2 sequences are MNHEY and SMNVEV (reference sequence). The CDR3 DNA follows: TGTGCCAGCAGTCTACCCGGGACTAGCGAGCAGTACTTC. Protein product: CASSLPGTSEQYF.

The chain is built from TRBV10-1 and TRBJ2-6; D is ambiguous. The CDR3 length is 13 residues. Trimming took 2 bases from V and 3 from J, leaving 2 bases between them. Germline V gene lookup returns CDR1 WNHNN and CDR2 SYGVQD (reference sequence). CDR3 residues: CASSEIGANVLTF. The CDR3 DNA sequence: TGCGCCAGCAGTGAGATTGGGGCCAACGTCCTGACTTTC.

The V and J genes are TRBV5-6 and TRBJ1-1, with D unclear. V lost 3 bases and J 0 bases, leaving 9 bases between the germline ends. From germline, CDR1 is SGHDT and CDR2 YYEEEE. This CDR3 region has 14 residues. The CDR3 loop is CASSSGGMNTEAFF. For the CDR3, the DNA is TGTGCCAGCAGCTCGGGTGGGATGAACACTGAAGCTTTCTTT.

The chain employs TRBV4-2 and TRBJ2-2, with D possibly being TRBD2 (6 bases). The CDR3 extends over 18 amino acids. Per germline, CDR1 LGHNA and CDR2 YNFKEQ. Trimming removed 0 bases at V and 0 bases at J, with 14 bases between. Here the CDR3 DNA reads TGTGCCAGCAGCCAAGAGGGCCAACTAGCCGCGAACACCGGGGAGCTGTTTTTT. Its translation is CASSQEGQLAANTGELFF.

The chain carries TRBV9 and TRBJ1-3; D may be TRBD1 (6 bases). Germline V gene lookup returns CDR1 SGDLS and CDR2 YYNGEE. Deletions cut 2 bases from V and 4 bases from J, with 13 bases between. This CDR3 contains 15 residues. The CDR3 DNA reads TGTGCCAGCAGCGTGGGAAGGACAGCCGGAAACACCATATATTTT. Encoded protein: CASSVGRTAGNTIYF.

V usage is TRBV5-6 and J usage is TRBJ1-4; D is perhaps TRBD1 (5 bases). CDR3 size: 14 residues. V shed 2 bases and J shed 3 bases, with 8 bases lying between them. CDR1 is SGHDT, CDR2 YYEEEE, per germline. CDR3 sequence: CASSFRGSNEKLFF. In DNA, the CDR3 is TGTGCCAGCAGCTTTAGGGGTTCTAATGAAAAACTGTTTTTT.